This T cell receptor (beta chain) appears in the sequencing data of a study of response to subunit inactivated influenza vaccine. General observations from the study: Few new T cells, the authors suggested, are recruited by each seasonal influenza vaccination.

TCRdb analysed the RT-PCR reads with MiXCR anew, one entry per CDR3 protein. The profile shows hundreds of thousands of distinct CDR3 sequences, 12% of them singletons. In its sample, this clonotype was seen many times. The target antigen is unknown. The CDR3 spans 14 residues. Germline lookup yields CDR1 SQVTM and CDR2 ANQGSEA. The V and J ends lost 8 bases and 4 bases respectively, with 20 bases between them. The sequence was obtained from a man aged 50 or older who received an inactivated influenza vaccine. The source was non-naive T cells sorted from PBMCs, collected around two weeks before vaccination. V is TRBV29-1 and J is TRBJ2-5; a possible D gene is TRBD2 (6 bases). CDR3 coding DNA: TGCAGCACTGGTATGGGCGGGGCCGGAGAGACCCAGTACTTC. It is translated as CSTGMGGAGETQYF.